This T cell receptor beta chain appears in the sequencing data of a study of spatial heterogeneity in lung cancer. Study-wide findings and caveats: Compared with follow-up, resection was when ubiquitous expanded tumor TCRs appeared in blood more.

TCRdb ran MiXCR on the 5' RACE reads and lists one entry per CDR3 protein. The table includes around 48,000 distinct CDR3 sequences, less than 6% detected once. In this sample, this clonotype turned up many times. Its antigen remains unidentified. Time point indicated: sample taken at primary tumor resection. Sequencing of whole RNA from tumor, nontumor lung or frozen PBMC involved no sorting. The TCR sequence derives from a male donor with early-stage non-small cell lung cancer. The sample was PBMCs, taken at surgery.

The CDR3 DNA sequence: TGTGCCAGCAGCTTGTCGGGGGGCGTGGATGAAAAACTGTTTTTT. It translates to CASSLSGGVDEKLFF. V is TRBV5-4 and J is TRBJ1-4; perhaps TRBD1 as D (6 bases). V was trimmed by 1 base and J by 6 bases, leaving 13 bases between them. Germline V gene lookup returns CDR1 SGHNT and CDR2 YYREEE (reference sequence). This CDR3 is built from 15 residues.